The 13 T cell receptor beta chains presented below share a single source sample, sequenced in a study of T cell changes during pregnancy in multiple sclerosis. Repertoires were generated with immunoSEQ multiplex PCR, while TCRdb's copy carries only in-frame clones and drops some. The repertoire has approximately 37,000 clones, just over 90% of them found once; the top ten carry 0.3% to 0.4%. The starting material was CD4+ T cells from peripheral blood mononuclear cells, obtained in the third trimester of pregnancy. All receptors derive from a female donor in good health, enrolled as a control in a pregnancy study.

The CDR3 nucleotides are TGTGCCAGCACCCAGTCCGGGACAGGGACCTATGGCTACACCTTC. Its translation: CASTQSGTGTYGYTF. J is TRBJ1-2 and V is TRBV28; 9 nucleotides line up with TRBD1. The CDR3 is 15 residues long. The V gene end was trimmed by 7 bases and the J gene end by 4 bases; junction bases not matched to a gene: 10. Germline V gene lookup returns CDR1 MDHEN and CDR2 SYDVKM.

The rearrangement joins TRBV28 to TRBJ1-2; a possible D gene is TRBD1 (6 bases). V lost 5 bases and J lost 4, with 11 bases in between. This CDR3 is 13 amino acids long. The germline V gene has CDR1 MDHEN and CDR2 SYDVKM. Here the CDR3 reads CASSRTAFYGYTF. The CDR3 DNA reads TGTGCCAGCAGTAGGACAGCCTTCTATGGCTACACCTTC.

The chain links TRBV4-1 to TRBJ2-4; 8 positions agree with TRBD1. Germline V gene data show CDR1 as MGHRA and CDR2 as YSYEKL. The junction had 5 bases not matched to a gene; V was cut back by 4 bases and J by 3 bases. CDR3 length: 15 amino acids. CDR3 bases: TGCGCCAGCAGCCCGACAGGGGTAGGCAAAAACATTCAGTACTTC. Encoded protein: CASSPTGVGKNIQYF.

The chain joins TRBV6-5 to TRBJ2-5; 8 bases are shared with TRBD1. V shed 7 bases, J shed 5 bases, and the junction held 9 bases outside the gene matches. CDR1 and CDR2 (germline): MNHEY, SVGAGI. The length of the CDR3 is 14 residues. CDR3 bases: TGTGCCAGCATCGATACAGGGGGTCCCGAGACCCAGTACTTC. Translated: CASIDTGGPETQYF.

The chain joins TRBV7-6 to TRBJ1-6, with 7 bases fitting TRBD1. Unmatched junction bases numbered 12, after V lost 5 bases and J lost 5 bases. Germline loops: CDR1 SGHVS, CDR2 FNYEAQ. This CDR3 is built from 17 residues. This CDR3 reads CASSPWTGFDNNSPLHF. For the CDR3, the DNA is TGTGCCAGCAGCCCATGGACAGGATTCGATAATAATTCACCCCTCCACTTT.

This clone was counted once. The chain has TRBV18 and TRBJ1-1, with D possibly matching TRBD1 (5 bases). This CDR3 is built from 15 residues. Looked up from germline, CDR1 is KGHSH and CDR2 is LQKENI. Trimming stripped 3 bases from V and 0 bases from J, with 11 bases between. CDR3 residues: CASSPRGGMNTEAFF. In DNA, the CDR3 is TGTGCCAGCTCACCCCGGGGGGGAATGAACACTGAAGCTTTCTTT.

This chain joins TRBV30 and TRBJ1-1; tentatively, D is TRBD1 (5 bases). CDR3 length: 13 residues. Trimming took 2 bases from V and 1 from J, leaving 8 bases between them. Germline values: CDR1 GTSNPN, CDR2 SVGIG (reference sequence). The CDR3 DNA is TGTGCCTGGAGTCTCCAGGGGAACACTGAAGCTTTCTTT. This sequence encodes CAWSLQGNTEAFF.

The genes are TRBV18 and TRBJ2-5; 8 bases fit TRBD2. The ends lost 2 bases at V and 5 bases at J; junction bases unmatched: 4. The germline V gene has CDR1 KGHSH and CDR2 LQKENI. This CDR3 is 14 amino acids long. CDR3 sequence reads: CASSPASGLETQYF. CDR3 DNA: TGTGCCAGCTCACCAGCTAGCGGGTTGGAGACCCAGTACTTC.

J is TRBJ1-1 and V is TRBV6-1; D may be TRBD1 (5 bases). The V and J ends lost 7 bases and 4 bases respectively, with 13 bases between them. Germline CDR1 and CDR2: MNHNS and SASEGT. The CDR3 totals 13 residues. CDR3 sequence (DNA): TGTGCCAGCAAAGAGTCCGGGGGCACTGAAGCTTTCTTT. Its translation is CASKESGGTEAFF.

Worth noting for this clone: One junction end does not reproduce the germline sequence, and a read error may be involved. This chain joins TRBV5-3 and TRBJ1-6; D gene uncertain. TRBV5-3 falls under the ORF class, with uncertain function. CDR3 length equals 9 residues. This CDR3 reads CARSFKSCF. The CDR3 region has the DNA TGTGCCAGAAGCTTCAAAAGCTGCTTT.

The V and J genes are TRBV7-2 and TRBJ2-1, with D uncertain. The CDR3 is 11 amino acids. In germline, CDR1 is SGHTA, CDR2 FQGNSA. The V and J ends lost 5 bases and 5 bases respectively, with 4 bases between them. As DNA, the CDR3 is TGTGCCAGCAGCCGGGACAATGAGCAGTTCTTC. This codes for CASSRDNEQFF.

The V call is TRBV2, the J call TRBJ2-3; 10 positions match TRBD2. The CDR3 has 14 residues. Trimming took 5 bases from V and 4 from J; bases not matched to a gene: 3. Germline-derived CDR1 and CDR2 are SNHLY and FYNNEI. CDR3 protein: CASSLSGGADTQYF. The CDR3 nucleotides are TGTGCCAGCAGTTTAAGCGGGGGGGCAGATACGCAGTATTTT.

The genes are TRBV7-9 and TRBJ2-3; 8 positions agree with TRBD2. This CDR3 is 14 amino acids long. CDR1 is SEHNR and CDR2 is FQNEAQ in the germline V gene (reference sequence). The trim removed 1 base at V and 5 bases at J, leaving 2 bases unmatched. The DNA of the CDR3 is TGTGCCAGCAGCTTAGGGCGGGAGGTAGATACGCAGTATTTT. This sequence encodes CASSLGREVDTQYF.